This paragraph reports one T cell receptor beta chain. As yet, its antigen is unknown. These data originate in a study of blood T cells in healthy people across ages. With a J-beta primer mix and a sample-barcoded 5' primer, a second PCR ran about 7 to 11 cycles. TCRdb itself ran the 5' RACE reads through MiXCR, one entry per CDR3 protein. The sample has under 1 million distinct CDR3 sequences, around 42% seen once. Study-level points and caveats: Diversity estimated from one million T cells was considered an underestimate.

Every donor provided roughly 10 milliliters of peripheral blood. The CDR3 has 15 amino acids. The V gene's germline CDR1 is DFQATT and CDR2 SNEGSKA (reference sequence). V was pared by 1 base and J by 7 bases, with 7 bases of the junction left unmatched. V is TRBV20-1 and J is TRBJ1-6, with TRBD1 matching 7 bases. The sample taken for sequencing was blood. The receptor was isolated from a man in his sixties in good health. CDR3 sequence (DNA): TGCAGTGCTAGAGCAGCCGGGACAGAAAATTCACCCCTCCACTTT. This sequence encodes CSARAAGTENSPLHF.